Sequencing of this TCR beta chain was carried out in a study of T cells in Graves' hyperthyroidism and ophthalmopathy. The CDR3 loop spans 15 amino acids. Looked up from germline, CDR1 is MGHRA and CDR2 is YSYEKL. Trimming shortened V by 1 base and J by 3 bases, and 9 bases separated the two germline ends. Many counts were recorded for this clonotype. The antigen is not known. Study-level points and caveats: Most thyroid clonotypes expanded above 0.001 appeared in blood too.

RNA transcripts gave rise to amplified TCR beta CDR3 regions. The HTBI set primed first-round TCR CDR3 RT-PCR. Each CDR3 protein gets one entry after TCRdb re-called the multiplex PCR reads with MiXCR. The data hold under 250,000 distinct CDR3 sequences, with around 25% observed a single time. V is TRBV4-1 and J is TRBJ2-2; D not certain. Sequencing was done on a sample of blood. This receptor was identified in a woman in her thirties or forties with Graves' ophthalmopathy. The CDR3 spells CASSQGRKHTGELFF. CDR3 sequence (DNA): TGCGCCAGCAGCCAAGGAAGAAAGCACACCGGGGAGCTGTTTTTT.